These 7 T cell receptor beta chains share one sample of origin, sequenced in a study of blood T cell repertoires in COVID-19. TCRdb keeps only in-frame clones here, not all; method: immunoSEQ multiplex PCR. The sample consists of approximately 220,000 clones, roughly 81% of them appearing once. Sequenced: peripheral blood. These receptors originate from a man aged 50 to 60 who had recovered from COVID-19.

This clone was found a few times. V is TRBV28 and J is TRBJ2-1; 14 positions match TRBD2. The length of the CDR3 is 19 residues. The germline CDR1 and CDR2 sequences are MDHEN and SYDVKM. The ends lost 5 bases at V and 2 bases at J; junction bases unmatched: 11. CDR3 nucleotide sequence: TGTGCCAGCAGTCCATCCCTTGGGACTAGCGGGAGCACCTACAATGAGCAGTTCTTC. Translation gives CASSPSLGTSGSTYNEQFF.

The rearrangement uses TRBV18 and TRBJ1-6; no definite D call. Germline CDR1 is KGHSH and CDR2 is LQKENI. The CDR3 length is 14 residues. Trimming removed 0 bases at V and 9 bases at J, with 9 bases between. CDR3 amino acids: CASSPPPGGSPLHF. The CDR3 region has the DNA TGTGCCAGCTCACCACCACCCGGCGGTTCACCCCTCCACTTT.

This clone was counted between two and nine times. CDR3 residues: CASSQVAAGRTLYEQYF. Here the CDR3 DNA reads TGCGCCAGCAGCCAAGTGGCCGCGGGGCGAACTCTCTACGAGCAGTACTTC. The chain couples TRBV4-1 to TRBJ2-7; D may be TRBD2 (6 bases). Trimming stripped 1 base from V and 3 bases from J, with 19 bases between. This CDR3 is 17 amino acids long. Germline V lookup: CDR1 MGHRA, CDR2 YSYEKL.

This chain joins TRBV30 and TRBJ2-3, with D maybe TRBD2 (5 bases). The germline V gene has CDR1 GTSNPN and CDR2 SVGIG (reference sequence). The CDR3 runs to 15 residues. V lost 4 bases and J 1 base, leaving 15 bases between the germline ends. The CDR3 reads CAWTTNIGGTDTQYF. The CDR3 DNA is TGTGCCTGGACGACTAACATTGGGGGCACAGATACGCAGTATTTT.

This sequence joins TRBV16 and TRBJ1-5; D is unresolved. The CDR3 contains 14 residues. Trimming took off 1 base at V and 2 bases at J, with 6 bases between the two ends. From germline, CDR1 is KGHSY and CDR2 FQNENV. CDR3 protein: CASSQLRGNQPQHF. The CDR3 DNA is TGTGCCAGCAGCCAATTGAGGGGCAATCAGCCCCAGCATTTT.

J is TRBJ1-6 and V is TRBV3-1 (or the pseudogene TRBV3-2); 7 bases line up with TRBD1. This CDR3 spans 14 amino acids. Germline CDR1 reads LGHDT; CDR2 reads YNNKEL (reference sequence). Trimming at V came to 4 bases and at J to 6 bases, leaving 3 bases not matched to a gene. The CDR3 sequence is CASSPDRLNSPLHF. CDR3 coding DNA: TGTGCCAGCAGCCCGGACAGGCTTAATTCACCCCTCCACTTT.

This clone was counted only a few times. The chain couples TRBV28 to TRBJ1-6; 7 positions agree with TRBD1. Per germline, CDR1 MDHEN and CDR2 SYDVKM. The CDR3 totals 14 residues. Germline trimming cut 3 bases from V and 9 bases from J; bases unmatched to any gene: 5. The CDR3 protein is CASSFPTGVSPLHF. As DNA, the CDR3 is TGTGCCAGCAGTTTCCCAACAGGGGTTTCACCCCTCCACTTT.